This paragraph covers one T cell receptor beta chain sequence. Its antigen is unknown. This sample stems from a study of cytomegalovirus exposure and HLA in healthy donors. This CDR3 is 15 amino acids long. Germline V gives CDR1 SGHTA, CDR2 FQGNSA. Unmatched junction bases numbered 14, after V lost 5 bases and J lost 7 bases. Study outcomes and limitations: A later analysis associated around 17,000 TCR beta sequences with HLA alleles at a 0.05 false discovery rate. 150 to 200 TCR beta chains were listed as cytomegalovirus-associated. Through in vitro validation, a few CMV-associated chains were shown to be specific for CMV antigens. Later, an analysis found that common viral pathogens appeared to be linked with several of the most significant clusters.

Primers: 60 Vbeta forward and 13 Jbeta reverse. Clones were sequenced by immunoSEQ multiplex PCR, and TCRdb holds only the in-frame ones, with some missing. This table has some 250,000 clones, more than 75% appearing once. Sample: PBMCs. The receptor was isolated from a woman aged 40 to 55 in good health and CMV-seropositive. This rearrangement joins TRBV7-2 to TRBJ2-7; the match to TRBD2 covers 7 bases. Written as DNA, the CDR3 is TGTGCCAGCAGCACCCGGACTAGATCGGCGGGTGAGCAGTACTTC. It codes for CASSTRTRSAGEQYF.